Presented here are 13 T cell receptor beta chains from one specimen sequenced in a study of cytomegalovirus exposure and HLA in healthy donors. 60 Vbeta and 13 Jbeta primers were used in PCR. The repertoire was sequenced with immunoSEQ multiplex PCR; TCRdb's copy has only in-frame clones and lacks some. The sample has approximately 110,000 clones; 75% to 80% are singletons. Sequencing was carried out using PBMCs. Receptors originate from a man aged 40-49 years in good health and CMV-seronegative.

As DNA, the CDR3 is TGTGCCAGCAGGCACCGGACAGTGAACACTGAAGCTTTCTTT. Translating gives CASRHRTVNTEAFF. The chain recombines TRBV27 with TRBJ1-1, with D maybe TRBD1 (6 bases). Trimming left V 6 bases short and J 0 bases short, with 11 bases between. The CDR3 spans 14 residues. Germline CDR1 is MNHEY and CDR2 is SMNVEV (reference sequence).

This clone was seen a single time. The chain uses TRBV19 and TRBJ1-1; D ambiguous. V was trimmed by 5 bases and J by 1 base, leaving 17 bases between them. The length of the CDR3 is 16 residues. Germline CDR1 is LNHDA and CDR2 is SQIVND (reference sequence). CDR3 sequence: CASSPHRTEGNTEAFF. The CDR3 DNA reads as TGTGCCAGTAGTCCTCATCGTACGGAGGGGAACACTGAAGCTTTCTTT.

This clone showed up just once. This chain joins TRBV5-1 and TRBJ2-7; the match to TRBD1 covers 7 bases. CDR3 length equals 15 residues. Germline CDR1 and CDR2: SGHRS and YFSETQ. The ends lost 0 bases at V and 3 bases at J; junction bases unmatched: 6. The CDR3 DNA reads as TGCGCCAGCAGCTTGGTGGCAGGGGGAAACTACGAGCAGTACTTC. The encoded protein is CASSLVAGGNYEQYF.

This chain joins TRBV18 and TRBJ2-3, with 7 bases fitting TRBD1. The CDR3 sequence is 13 residues long. With V trimmed by 4 bases and J by 5 bases, 3 bases remained unmatched. Germline V gene lookup returns CDR1 KGHSH and CDR2 LQKENI. The CDR3 nucleotides read TGTGCCAGCTCACAGGGGGCTGGAGATACGCAGTATTTT. Encoded protein: CASSQGAGDTQYF.

In its sample, this clone was seen once. The rearrangement joins TRBV7-7 to TRBJ2-3; tentatively, D is TRBD1 (6 bases). CDR1 and CDR2 (germline): SSHAT, FNYEAQ (reference sequence). CDR3 size: 17 residues. V lost 5 bases and J 0 bases, leaving 18 bases between the germline ends. CDR3 bases: TGTGCCAGCAGCCCCACACAGGGATCTGCGAGCACAGATACGCAGTATTTT. The encoded protein is CASSPTQGSASTDTQYF.

This clone appeared a few times. The CDR3 reads CASRGQGGNSPLHF. The CDR3 DNA is TGCGCCAGCAGGGGACAGGGCGGAAATTCACCCCTCCACTTT. The rearrangement joins TRBV5-1 to TRBJ1-6; 9 positions agree with TRBD1. Germline V CDR1 and CDR2: SGHRS, YFSETQ. Losses at the gene ends were 5 bases for V and 7 bases for J; bases not matched to a gene: 4. CDR3 length equals 14 residues.

CDR3 sequence: CASSQFPGQGADYGYTF. The CDR3 bases are TGTGCCAGCAGCCAGTTTCCGGGACAGGGGGCTGACTATGGCTACACCTTC. The chain carries TRBV5-4 and TRBJ1-2; 12 bases are a match to TRBD1. Per the germline V gene, CDR1 is SGHNT and CDR2 is YYREEE (reference sequence). Trimming took 4 bases from V and 3 from J; bases not matched to a gene: 10. This CDR3 comprises 17 residues.

CDR3 nucleotides: TGTGCCAGCTCACCAAACAGGGTGGGGACTGAAGCTTTCTTT. Translated: CASSPNRVGTEAFF. This rearrangement joins TRBV18 to TRBJ1-1, with a weak D call TRBD1 (6 bases). V was pared by 2 bases and J by 5 bases, with 12 bases between. The CDR3 length is 14 residues. CDR1 is KGHSH and CDR2 is LQKENI in the germline V gene.

The chain joins TRBV11-2 to TRBJ2-3; TRBD2 agrees at 8 bases. Germline V gene data show CDR1 as SGHAT and CDR2 as FQNNGV. CDR3 length: 14 residues. Trimming at V came to 4 bases and at J to 4 bases, leaving 4 bases not matched to a gene. The CDR3 protein is CASSSRGGPDTQYF. CDR3 nucleotides: TGTGCCAGCAGCTCCCGGGGGGGGCCAGATACGCAGTATTTT.

V gene TRBV28 combines with J gene TRBJ2-4; D is ambiguous. V was pared by 5 bases and J by 13 bases, with 12 bases between. From germline, CDR1 is MDHEN and CDR2 SYDVKM. CDR3 size: 11 residues. The CDR3 loop is CASSDENSQYF. The DNA of the CDR3 is TGTGCCAGCAGTGATGAGAACAGCCAGTACTTC.

This chain connects TRBV6-5 to TRBJ2-2; D may be TRBD2 (6 bases). The germline V gene encodes CDR1 MNHEY and CDR2 SVGAGI. This CDR3 is built from 13 residues. V dropped 6 bases and J dropped 4 bases, with 9 bases sitting between them. The CDR3 loop reads CASRWEATGELFF. CDR3 nucleotide sequence: TGTGCCAGCAGATGGGAGGCCACCGGGGAGCTGTTTTTT.

This clone has just one count. The rearrangement uses TRBV5-6 and TRBJ1-1, with D perhaps TRBD1 (5 bases). V dropped 1 base and J dropped 2 bases, with 21 bases sitting between them. This CDR3 spans 18 amino acids. Per germline, CDR1 SGHDT and CDR2 YYEEEE. The CDR3 loop reads CASSLQDLRPTVNTEAFF. CDR3 sequence (DNA): TGTGCCAGCAGCTTGCAGGATTTAAGACCGACAGTAAACACTGAAGCTTTCTTT.

The chain employs TRBV28 and TRBJ1-2; D is possibly TRBD1 (5 bases). This CDR3 is 13 amino acids long. Trimming left V 7 bases short and J 0 bases short, with 9 bases between. The V gene's germline CDR1 is MDHEN and CDR2 SYDVKM. This chain's CDR3 is CASKGTTNYGYTF. DNA for the CDR3: TGTGCCAGCAAGGGGACTACTAACTATGGCTACACCTTC.